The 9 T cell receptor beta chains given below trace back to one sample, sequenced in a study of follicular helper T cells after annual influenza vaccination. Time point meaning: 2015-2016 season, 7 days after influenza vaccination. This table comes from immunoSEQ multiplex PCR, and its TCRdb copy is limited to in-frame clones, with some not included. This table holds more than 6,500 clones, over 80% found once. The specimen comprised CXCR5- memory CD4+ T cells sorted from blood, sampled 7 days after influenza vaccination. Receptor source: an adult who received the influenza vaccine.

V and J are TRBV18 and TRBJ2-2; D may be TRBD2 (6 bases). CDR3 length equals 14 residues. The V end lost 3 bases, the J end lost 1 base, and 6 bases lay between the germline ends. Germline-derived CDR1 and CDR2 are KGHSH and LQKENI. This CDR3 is CASSPGGNTGELFF. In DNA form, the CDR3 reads TGTGCCAGCTCACCGGGAGGGAACACCGGGGAGCTGTTTTTT.

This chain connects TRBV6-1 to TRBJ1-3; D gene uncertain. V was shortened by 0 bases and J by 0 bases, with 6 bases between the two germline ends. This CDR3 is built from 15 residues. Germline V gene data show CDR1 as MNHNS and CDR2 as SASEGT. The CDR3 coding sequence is TGTGCCAGCAGTGAAGCCATGGGCTCTGGAAACACCATATATTTT. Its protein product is CASSEAMGSGNTIYF.

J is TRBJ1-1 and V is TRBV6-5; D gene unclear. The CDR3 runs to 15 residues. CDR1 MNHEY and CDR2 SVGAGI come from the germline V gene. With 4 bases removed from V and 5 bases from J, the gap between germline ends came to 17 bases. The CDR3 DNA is TGTGCCAGCAGTTCGGAAAGGGATTCGAGGACTGAAGCTTTCTTT. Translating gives CASSSERDSRTEAFF.

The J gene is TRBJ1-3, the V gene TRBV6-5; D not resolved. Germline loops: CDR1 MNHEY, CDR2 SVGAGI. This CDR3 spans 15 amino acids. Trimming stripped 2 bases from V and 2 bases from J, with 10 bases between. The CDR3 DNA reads TGTGCCAGCAGTTACGCGAGGGTAGCTGGAAACACCATATATTTT. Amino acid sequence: CASSYARVAGNTIYF.

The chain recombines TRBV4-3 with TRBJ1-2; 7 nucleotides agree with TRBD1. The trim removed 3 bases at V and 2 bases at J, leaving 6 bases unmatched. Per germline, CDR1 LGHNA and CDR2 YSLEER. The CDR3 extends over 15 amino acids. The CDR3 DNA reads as TGCGCCAGCAGCCATTACGACAGGGTGAACTATGGCTACACCTTC. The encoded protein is CASSHYDRVNYGYTF.

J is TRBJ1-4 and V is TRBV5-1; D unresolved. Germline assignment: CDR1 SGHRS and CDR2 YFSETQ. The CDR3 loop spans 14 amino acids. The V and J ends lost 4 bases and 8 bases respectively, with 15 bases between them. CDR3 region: CASSVGGTREKLFF. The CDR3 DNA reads TGCGCCAGCAGCGTGGGAGGTACGAGGGAAAAACTGTTTTTT.

CDR3 sequence: CASSPPGGGGYGYTF. The CDR3 DNA is TGTGCCAGCTCACCACCGGGCGGCGGTGGCTATGGCTACACCTTC. The gene calls are TRBV18 and TRBJ1-2; D remains ambiguous. CDR1 is KGHSH and CDR2 is LQKENI in the germline V gene. The CDR3 is 15 residues long. Between the trimmed V and J ends, which lost 0 bases and 4 bases, there was a span of 12 bases.

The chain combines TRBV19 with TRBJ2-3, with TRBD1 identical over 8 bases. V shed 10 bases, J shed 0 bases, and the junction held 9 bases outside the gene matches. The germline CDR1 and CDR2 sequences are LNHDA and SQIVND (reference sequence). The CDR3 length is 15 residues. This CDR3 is CATTDRGPSTDTQYF. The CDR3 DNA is TGTGCCACCACCGACAGGGGACCCAGCACAGATACGCAGTATTTT.

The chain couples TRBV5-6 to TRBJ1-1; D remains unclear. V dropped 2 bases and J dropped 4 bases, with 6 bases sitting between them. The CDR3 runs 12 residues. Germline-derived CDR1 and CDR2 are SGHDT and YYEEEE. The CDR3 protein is CASSLVSTEAFF. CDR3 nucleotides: TGTGCCAGCAGCTTAGTCTCCACTGAAGCTTTCTTT.